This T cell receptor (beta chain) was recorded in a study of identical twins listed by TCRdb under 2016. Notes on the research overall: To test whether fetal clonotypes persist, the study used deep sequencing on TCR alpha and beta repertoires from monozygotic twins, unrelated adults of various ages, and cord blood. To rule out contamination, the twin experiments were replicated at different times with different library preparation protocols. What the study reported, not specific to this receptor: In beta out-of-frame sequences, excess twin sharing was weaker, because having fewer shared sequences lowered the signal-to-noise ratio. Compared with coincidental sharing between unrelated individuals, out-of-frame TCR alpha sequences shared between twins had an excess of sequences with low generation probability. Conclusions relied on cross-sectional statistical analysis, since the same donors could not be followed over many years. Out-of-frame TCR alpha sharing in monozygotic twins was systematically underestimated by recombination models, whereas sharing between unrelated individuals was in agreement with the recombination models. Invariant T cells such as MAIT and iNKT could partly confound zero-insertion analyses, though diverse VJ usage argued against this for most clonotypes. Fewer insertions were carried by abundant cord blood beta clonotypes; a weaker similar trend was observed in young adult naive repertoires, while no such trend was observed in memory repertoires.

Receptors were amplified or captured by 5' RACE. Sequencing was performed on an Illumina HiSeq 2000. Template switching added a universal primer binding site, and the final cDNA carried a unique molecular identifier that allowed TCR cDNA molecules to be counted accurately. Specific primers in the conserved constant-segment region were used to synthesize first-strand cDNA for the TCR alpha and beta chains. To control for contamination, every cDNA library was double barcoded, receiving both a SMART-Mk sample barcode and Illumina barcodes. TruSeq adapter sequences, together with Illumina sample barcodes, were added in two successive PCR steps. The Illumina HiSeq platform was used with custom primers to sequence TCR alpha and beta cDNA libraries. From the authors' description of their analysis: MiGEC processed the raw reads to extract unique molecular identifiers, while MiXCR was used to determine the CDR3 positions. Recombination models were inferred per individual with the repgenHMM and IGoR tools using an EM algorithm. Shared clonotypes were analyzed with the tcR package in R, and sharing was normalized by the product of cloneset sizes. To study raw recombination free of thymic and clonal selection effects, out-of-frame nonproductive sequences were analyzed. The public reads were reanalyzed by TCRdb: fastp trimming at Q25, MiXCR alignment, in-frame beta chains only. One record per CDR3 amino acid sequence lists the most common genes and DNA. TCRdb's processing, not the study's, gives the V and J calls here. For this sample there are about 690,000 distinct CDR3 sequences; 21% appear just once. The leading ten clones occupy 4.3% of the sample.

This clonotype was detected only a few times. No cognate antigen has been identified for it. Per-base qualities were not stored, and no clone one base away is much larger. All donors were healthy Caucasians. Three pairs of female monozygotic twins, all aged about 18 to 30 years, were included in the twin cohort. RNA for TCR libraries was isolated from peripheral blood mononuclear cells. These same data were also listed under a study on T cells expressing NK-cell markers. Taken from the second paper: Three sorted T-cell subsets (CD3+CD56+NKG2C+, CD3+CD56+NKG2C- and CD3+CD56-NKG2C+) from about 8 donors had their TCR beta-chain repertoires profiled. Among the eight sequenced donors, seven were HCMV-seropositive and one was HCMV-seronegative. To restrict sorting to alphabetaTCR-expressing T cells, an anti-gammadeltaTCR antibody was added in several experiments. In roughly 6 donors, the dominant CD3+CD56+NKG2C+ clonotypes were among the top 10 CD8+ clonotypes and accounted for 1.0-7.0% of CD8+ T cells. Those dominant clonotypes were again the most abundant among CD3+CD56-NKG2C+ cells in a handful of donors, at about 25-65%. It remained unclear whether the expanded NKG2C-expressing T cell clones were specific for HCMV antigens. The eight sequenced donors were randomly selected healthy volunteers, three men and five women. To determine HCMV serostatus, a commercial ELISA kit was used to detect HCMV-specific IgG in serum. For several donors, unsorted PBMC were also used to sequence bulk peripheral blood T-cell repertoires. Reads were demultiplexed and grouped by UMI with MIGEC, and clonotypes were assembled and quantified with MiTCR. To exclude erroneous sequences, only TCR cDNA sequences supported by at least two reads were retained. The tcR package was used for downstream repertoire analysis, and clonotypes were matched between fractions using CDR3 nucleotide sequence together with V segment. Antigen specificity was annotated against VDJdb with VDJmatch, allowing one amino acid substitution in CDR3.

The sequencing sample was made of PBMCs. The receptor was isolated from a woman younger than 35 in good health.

The sequence in DNA is TGTGCCAGCAGCTTCTCTGGGAACCCTAACTATGGCTACACCTTC. Its protein reads: CASSFSGNPNYGYTF. The V and J genes are TRBV7-9 and TRBJ1-2; the D gene is unclear. V loses 3 bases, J loses 0 bases, and the germline ends lie 11 bases apart. From the germline V gene (reference sequence), CDR1 is SEHNR and CDR2 is FQNEAQ. The CDR3 sequence holds 15 residues, the cysteine and phenylalanine included. Left in the record is the CDR3 DNA by itself, 45 bases read in frame from the first base.